This TCR beta chain was documented in a study of post-analysis software for immune sequencing data (dated by TCRdb to the mid-2010s). Looking at the study overall: Recorded disease courses included relapsing-remitting, secondary progressive and progressive-relapsing multiple sclerosis, with some patients lacking subtype annotation. The patient repertoires were compared against around 11 previously published healthy control repertoires obtained from donors aged roughly 6 to 25 years. A subset of samples was prepared in parallel using single-end sample barcoding, then pooled and co-amplified after Illumina adapter ligation.

To demonstrate the VDJtools post-analysis software, TCR beta repertoires were profiled from the peripheral blood of about 13 young patients with multiple sclerosis. Multiple sclerosis patients were children and adolescents aged about 6 to 16 years. Library preparation was by PCR. TCRdb names Illumina HiSeq 2500 as the instrument used. Unique molecular identifiers were incorporated into TCR beta cDNA libraries to reduce PCR and sequencing biases. Approximately 500,000 cDNA molecules were obtained for every 1 to 10 million input T cells, so each molecule roughly corresponded to one T cell. The patient libraries were prepared and sequenced with the same protocol used for the earlier healthy control dataset. Samples belonging to the same batch were prepared together, multiplexed and sequenced on a shared HiSeq lane. From the authors' description of their analysis: Raw barcoded reads were processed with MIGEC, discarding single-read molecular identifier groups before consensus assembly and CDR3 extraction. Clonotype tables were post-analysed with VDJtools, normalizing diversity by down-sampling all datasets to the smallest sample size. To correct batch-related cross-sample contamination, repertoire overlap clustering matched CDR3 amino acid sequences but not nucleotide sequences. The public reads were run again by TCRdb, first through fastp at Q25 and then through MiXCR, and only productive beta chains were kept. For every CDR3 protein sequence, its rows merge into one entry that carries the most common genes and DNA. The V and J calls follow TCRdb's processing rather than the paper's. Recorded for this sample are 750,000 to 900,000 distinct CDR3 sequences; more than 45% of them occurred a single time. The top ten constitute just under 5% of the sample.

The investigation overall reported the following: The control group was slightly older than the multiple sclerosis patient group. Patients showed significantly higher frequencies than controls for about 5 TRBV segments, among them TRBV5-6, TRBV5-1 and TRBV20-1. Strong co-clustering of samples prepared in the same batch was shown by direct clustering with F measure, prompting a batch-effect correction. Normalized Chao1 diversity was significantly lower in multiple sclerosis patients than controls, suggesting substantial peripheral T-cell clonal expansion.

Note on this clonotype: The antigen it binds to is not known. The input lacks base qualities; no much larger clone sits a single base away.

CDR1 MNHEY and CDR2 SMNVEV were looked up in the germline V gene (reference sequence). Trimming accounts for 8 bases at V and 4 bases at J, while the number of junction bases matched to no gene is 8. The CDR3 spans 13 residues, from the cysteine through the phenylalanine. Only the CDR3 DNA is retained, 39 bases long and in frame from the first base. The chain uses TRBV27 and TRBJ2-7; 7 junctional bases match TRBD2. This clonotype was obtained from a girl under 18 with multiple sclerosis. Sequencing used blood. At the DNA level, the sequence is TGTGCCAGCTCGGGGGAGGGCTGGTACGAGCAGTACTTC. Its translation reads: CASSGEGWYEQYF.